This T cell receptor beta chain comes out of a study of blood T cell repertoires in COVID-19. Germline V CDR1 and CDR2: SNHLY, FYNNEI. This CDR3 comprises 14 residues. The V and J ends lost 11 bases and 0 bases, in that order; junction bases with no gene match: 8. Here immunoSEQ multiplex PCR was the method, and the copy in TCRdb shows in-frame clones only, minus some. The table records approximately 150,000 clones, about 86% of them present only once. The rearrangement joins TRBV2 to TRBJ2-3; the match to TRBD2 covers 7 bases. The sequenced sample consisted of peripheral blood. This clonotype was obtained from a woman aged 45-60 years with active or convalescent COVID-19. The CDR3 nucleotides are TGTGCCGCGAGGGGAGGGACTAGCACAGATACGCAGTATTTT. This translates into CAARGGTSTDTQYF.